The 20 T cell receptor beta chains below all came from one sample that was sequenced in a study of siplizumab effects on memory and regulatory T cells. Data came from immunoSEQ multiplex PCR; TCRdb stores just in-frame clones and leaves some out. The profile shows around 110,000 clones, 90% to 95% of them singletons. Sequenced: non-Treg CD4+ T cells sorted from blood. These receptors were obtained from a human donor in good health.

This chain uses TRBV7-3 with TRBJ2-1, with D maybe TRBD2 (6 bases). The CDR3 runs to 12 residues. V lost 8 bases and J 10 bases, leaving 15 bases between the germline ends. Per germline, CDR1 SGHTA and CDR2 FQGTGA. CDR3 DNA sequence: TGTGCCAGCGGGCGAGCGGAGGGGGAGCAGTTCTTC. This gives the protein CASGRAEGEQFF.

The CDR3 protein is CASSYSGTGRSAFF. The CDR3 DNA follows: TGTGCCAGCAGTTACTCCGGGACAGGGAGATCGGCTTTCTTT. The chain has TRBV6-5 and TRBJ1-1, with 9 bases that match TRBD1. In germline, CDR1 is MNHEY, CDR2 SVGAGI. The trim removed 0 bases at V and 11 bases at J, leaving 7 bases unmatched. The CDR3 extends over 14 amino acids.

V gene TRBV18 combines with J gene TRBJ2-1, with 9 bases matching TRBD1. J lost 8 bases, V lost 0 bases, and 5 bases had no gene match. CDR3 size: 15 residues. The germline CDR1 and CDR2 sequences are KGHSH and LQKENI. The CDR3 loop is CASSPPGQGIYEQFF. CDR3 DNA: TGTGCCAGCTCACCACCGGGACAGGGTATTTATGAGCAGTTCTTC. Drawing the rest from reference TRBV18 and TRBJ2-1, the complete variable domain is NAGVMQNPRHLVRRRGQEARLRCSPMKGHSHVYWYRQLPEEGLKFMVYLQKENIIDESGMPKERFSAEFPKEGPSILRIQQVVRGDSAAYFCASSPPGQGIYEQFFGPGTRLTVL.

This clone was detected only a few times. This chain connects TRBV19 to TRBJ2-5, with 10 bases matching TRBD2. CDR1 is LNHDA, CDR2 SQIVND, per germline (reference sequence). This CDR3 has 17 residues. V dropped 5 bases and J dropped 4; count of bases not matched to a gene: 13. The CDR3 region has the DNA TGTGCCAGTAGTGCCTCTAGCGGGAGTACAACAGGAGAGACCCAGTACTTC. This codes for CASSASSGSTTGETQYF.

The V gene is TRBV15, the J gene TRBJ1-4, with unresolved D. The CDR3 has 14 residues. Germline CDR1 and CDR2: LNHNV and YYDKDF (reference sequence). V lost 7 bases, J lost 7 bases, and 16 bases lay in between. DNA for the CDR3: TGTGCCACCAAAAATAGGGTTTCAGGTGAAAAACTGTTTTTT. The encoded protein is CATKNRVSGEKLFF.

In its sample, this clone was seen a few times. The chain combines TRBV2 with TRBJ1-1, with D perhaps TRBD1 (5 bases). Deletions cut 5 bases from V and 11 bases from J, with 15 bases between. The CDR3 is 12 amino acids. CDR1 is SNHLY, CDR2 FYNNEI, per germline. The CDR3 DNA sequence: TGTGCCAGCAGTCCTTTCCCAGGGAGGGCTTTCTTT. It codes for CASSPFPGRAFF.

V is TRBV10-3 and J is TRBJ1-2, with D possibly TRBD1 on 5 matching bases. The CDR3 has 14 residues. Germline CDR1 ENHRY, CDR2 SYGVKD. Trimming pared 4 bases from V and 2 bases from J, leaving 11 bases between. The CDR3 is CAISGLDTNYGYTF. CDR3 in DNA: TGTGCCATCAGTGGCCTGGACACGAACTATGGCTACACCTTC.

CDR3 amino acids: CASSSSGGNTEAFF. The CDR3 nucleotides read TGTGCCAGCTCAAGCTCAGGGGGGAACACTGAAGCTTTCTTT. The chain combines TRBV18 with TRBJ1-1; 7 bases map to TRBD1. The CDR3 runs 14 residues. Germline trimming cut 5 bases from V and 1 base from J; bases unmatched to any gene: 4. The germline CDR1 and CDR2 sequences are KGHSH and LQKENI.

The chain uses TRBV15 and TRBJ2-6; D gene uncertain. Germline V lookup: CDR1 LNHNV, CDR2 YYDKDF (reference sequence). V was clipped by 4 bases and J by 0 bases, with 13 bases between them. CDR3 length equals 17 residues. CDR3 region: CATSKKAFSSGANVLTF. The CDR3 region has the DNA TGTGCCACCAGCAAGAAGGCTTTTAGCTCTGGGGCCAACGTCCTGACTTTC. Supplemented by reference TRBV15 and TRBJ2-6, the full variable domain reads DAMVIQNPRYQVTQFGKPVTLSCSQTLNHNVMYWYQQKSSQAPKLLFHYYDKDFNNEADTPDNFQSRRPNTSFCFLDIRSPGLGDTAMYLCATSKKAFSSGANVLTFGAGSRLTVL.

This clone was counted between two and nine times. The V gene is TRBV5-1, the J gene TRBJ2-2; possible D gene TRBD1, 5 bases. The CDR3 runs 15 residues. Trimming left V 0 bases short and J 1 base short, with 7 bases between. Germline CDR1 and CDR2: SGHRS and YFSETQ. CDR3 residues: CASSLAGMNTGELFF. The DNA of the CDR3 is TGCGCCAGCAGCTTGGCAGGGATGAACACCGGGGAGCTGTTTTTT.

This chain links TRBV2 with TRBJ2-1; 11 positions match TRBD1. Per germline, CDR1 SNHLY and CDR2 FYNNEI. The ends lost 7 bases at V and 4 bases at J; junction bases unmatched: 6. This CDR3 is built from 15 residues. The CDR3 DNA reads TGTGCCAGCACCGCGGGACAGGGGGGATACAATGAGCAGTTCTTC. This codes for CASTAGQGGYNEQFF.

The chain couples TRBV14 to TRBJ1-2; tentatively, D is TRBD1 (6 bases). The CDR3 totals 13 residues. V dropped 4 bases and J dropped 7 bases, with 13 bases sitting between them. CDR1 and CDR2 from the germline V gene are SGHDN and FVKESK. In nucleotides, the CDR3 is TGTGCCAGCAGCCTACAGGGTATCCGTGGCTACACCTTC. The encoded protein is CASSLQGIRGYTF.

The chain links TRBV7-9 to TRBJ2-3, with D unresolved. V gave up 1 base and J gave up 1 base, with 9 bases separating them. The germline V gene encodes CDR1 SEHNR and CDR2 FQNEAQ (reference sequence). This CDR3 has 15 residues. As DNA, the CDR3 is TGTGCCAGCAGCTTAGATCTGGAGCGCACAGATACGCAGTATTTT. It is translated as CASSLDLERTDTQYF. The full variable domain, in which reference TRBV7-9 and TRBJ2-3 provide the parts outside the CDR3, is DTGVSQNPRHKITKRGQNVTFRCDPISEHNRLYWYRQTLGQGPEFLTYFQNEAQLEKSRLLSDRFSAERPKGSFSTLEIQRTEQGDSAMYLCASSLDLERTDTQYFGPGTRLTVL.

This rearrangement joins TRBV30 to TRBJ2-3; D call uncertain. The CDR3 length is 12 residues. In germline, CDR1 is GTSNPN, CDR2 SVGIG (reference sequence). Deletions cut 5 bases from V and 4 bases from J, with 10 bases between. CDR3 sequence (DNA): TGTGCCTGGGGGCCGCCCCCAGATACGCAGTATTTT. It specifies CAWGPPPDTQYF.

This clone was detected once. The CDR3 is CASSGTAAGASSYEQYF. The CDR3 coding sequence is TGTGCCAGCAGCGGAACAGCAGCGGGGGCGAGCTCCTACGAGCAGTACTTC. J is TRBJ2-7 and V is TRBV7-8; 8 bases line up with TRBD2. After removal of 5 bases from V and 0 bases from J, the junction contained 12 bases not matched to a gene. Germline values: CDR1 SGHVS, CDR2 FQNEAQ. This CDR3 spans 17 amino acids.

DNA of the CDR3: TGTGCCAGTAGTGACAGGATTAGCACAGATACGCAGTATTTT. Protein sequence: CASSDRISTDTQYF. The chain links TRBV19 to TRBJ2-3, with D tentatively TRBD1 (6 bases). Trimming took off 5 bases at V and 0 bases at J, with 9 bases between the two ends. This CDR3 comprises 14 residues. Germline CDR1 and CDR2: LNHDA and SQIVND (reference sequence).

The chain has TRBV6-6 and TRBJ2-5; D perhaps matches TRBD1 (5 bases). The V and J ends lost 2 bases and 4 bases respectively, with 14 bases between them. The CDR3 has 15 residues. Germline lookup yields CDR1 MNHNY and CDR2 SVGAGI (reference sequence). CDR3 DNA sequence: TGTGCCAGCAGTTACCCAGGGTCGACGGGAGAGACCCAGTACTTC. Protein product: CASSYPGSTGETQYF.

The chain recombines TRBV11-3 with TRBJ2-5; tentatively, D is TRBD1 (6 bases). Germline CDR1 and CDR2: SGHNT and YENEEA. The CDR3 sequence is 14 residues long. V lost 4 bases and J lost 8, with 17 bases in between. The CDR3: CASSSTGQPATQYF. The CDR3 DNA follows: TGTGCCAGCAGCTCAACAGGACAGCCCGCCACCCAGTACTTC.

V is TRBV19 and J is TRBJ2-7; D not resolved. CDR1 and CDR2 (germline): LNHDA, SQIVND (reference sequence). V was pared by 1 base and J by 1 base, with 17 bases between. The CDR3 length is 17 residues. The CDR3 DNA follows: TGTGCCAGTAGTATAGGCCCCCTGCGCACCCAATCCTACGAGCAGTACTTC. Its translation is CASSIGPLRTQSYEQYF.

The V gene is TRBV7-9, the J gene TRBJ2-1, with D perhaps TRBD2 (5 bases). Germline loops: CDR1 SEHNR, CDR2 FQNEAQ (reference sequence). Trimming pared 3 bases from V and 7 bases from J, leaving 19 bases between. The CDR3 runs 16 residues. The CDR3 protein is CASSFPPRLSPNEQFF. The CDR3 coding sequence is TGTGCCAGCAGCTTTCCCCCGAGACTATCCCCTAATGAGCAGTTCTTC.